These 23 T cell receptor beta chains came from one sample sequenced in a study of T cells in Graves' hyperthyroidism and ophthalmopathy. Template material for amplifying TCR beta CDR3 regions consisted of RNA transcripts. First-round RT-PCR of the TCR CDR3 relied on the HTBI primer set. TCRdb reanalysed the multiplex PCR reads using MiXCR and keeps one entry per CDR3 protein. The sample lists 250,000 to 300,000 distinct CDR3 sequences; roughly a fifth were seen once. Sequencing was carried out using blood. These receptors were collected from a man in his forties or fifties with Graves' ophthalmopathy.

V and J are TRBV6-4 and TRBJ2-1, with 8 nucleotides matching TRBD2. The CDR3 extends over 17 amino acids. The trim removed 4 bases at V and 6 bases at J, leaving 14 bases unmatched. The germline V gene has CDR1 MRHNA and CDR2 SNTAGT. The CDR3 here is CASSALAGKGLGNEQFF. The CDR3 DNA is TGTGCCAGCAGTGCCTTAGCGGGAAAAGGATTGGGCAATGAGCAGTTCTTC.

This clonotype was counted only a few times. V and J are TRBV27 and TRBJ2-5; D remains unclear. The germline gives CDR1 MNHEY, CDR2 SMNVEV (reference sequence). V was clipped by 0 bases and J by 5 bases, with 19 bases between them. This CDR3 contains 17 residues. The CDR3 DNA reads TGTGCCAGCAGTTTATCGAATCCGGCCGGAAGCCGGGAGACCCAGTACTTC. Translating it yields CASSLSNPAGSRETQYF.

The sample holds many counts of this clonotype. The CDR3 region is CASSLLPAGPPDTQYF. The CDR3 DNA reads TGTGCCAGCAGCCTGCTGCCAGCTGGTCCCCCAGATACGCAGTATTTT. The rearrangement uses TRBV7-9 and TRBJ2-3; no clear D. V was cut by 5 bases and J by 4 bases, with 19 bases left in between. The CDR3 covers 16 residues. The V gene's germline CDR1 is SEHNR and CDR2 FQNEAQ (reference sequence).

Points on this clonotype: A read error is likely, as this CDR3 ends without the conserved phenylalanine or tryptophan. The V and J genes are TRBV11-2 and TRBJ1-6, with D hard to call. This CDR3 spans 17 amino acids. The V end was cut by 5 bases, the J end by 0 bases, with 14 bases between. In germline, CDR1 is SGHAT, CDR2 FQNNGV. The CDR3 is CASSPRRQSSYNSPLHL. The DNA for the CDR3 is TGTGCCAGCAGCCCTCGGCGGCAGAGCTCCTATAATTCACCCCTCCACCTT.

This clonotype turned up a few times. The chain combines TRBV7-6 with TRBJ2-7; no reliable D call. V lost 7 bases and J 0 bases, leaving 7 bases between the germline ends. CDR3 length equals 12 residues. CDR1 SGHVS and CDR2 FNYEAQ come from the germline V gene. The CDR3 DNA reads as TGTGCCAGCACCTCCTCCTCCTACGAGCAGTACTTC. It encodes CASTSSSYEQYF.

This clonotype was seen more than once but under ten times. DNA of the CDR3: TGTGCCAGCAGCCGACAGGACCCCAGAAACGAGCAGTACTTC. Its translation: CASSRQDPRNEQYF. V usage is TRBV14 and J usage is TRBJ2-7; TRBD1 might be the D (6 bases). The CDR3 contains 14 residues. Trimming pared 4 bases from V and 5 bases from J, leaving 15 bases between. Germline CDR1 reads SGHDN; CDR2 reads FVKESK.

This clonotype was seen at least ten times. The chain links TRBV18 to TRBJ2-7; a weak D match, TRBD1 (5 bases). CDR3 length: 15 amino acids. CDR1 and CDR2 from the germline V gene are KGHSH and LQKENI. V was clipped by 0 bases and J by 5 bases, with 14 bases between them. The CDR3 sequence is CASSPPAGSGNEQYF. The CDR3 nucleotides are TGTGCCAGCTCACCACCCGCAGGGTCAGGTAACGAGCAGTACTTC.

This sequence joins TRBV7-9 and TRBJ2-2; TRBD2 might be the D (6 bases). This CDR3 contains 13 residues. The V end lost 5 bases, the J end lost 7 bases, and 11 bases lay between the germline ends. Germline V lookup: CDR1 SEHNR, CDR2 FQNEAQ (reference sequence). The CDR3 reads CASSKGSGGELFF. In nucleotides, the CDR3 is TGTGCCAGCAGCAAGGGTAGCGGCGGGGAGCTGTTTTTT.

This chain connects TRBV3-1 to TRBJ1-4; TRBD1 matches at 8 bases. The junction had 7 bases not matched to a gene; V was cut back by 4 bases and J by 0 bases. The CDR3 spans 17 residues. The germline gives CDR1 LGHDT, CDR2 YNNKEL (reference sequence). CDR3 nucleotides: TGTGCCAGCAGCCCAACCGACAGGGGATCAACTAATGAAAAACTGTTTTTT. Protein product: CASSPTDRGSTNEKLFF. Based on the CDR3 plus reference TRBV3-1 and TRBJ1-4, the full variable domain is DTAVSQTPKYLVTQMGNDKSIKCEQNLGHDTMYWYKQDSKKFLKIMFSYNNKELIINETVPNRFSPKSPDKAHLNLHINSLELGDSAVYFCASSPTDRGSTNEKLFFGSGTQLSVL.

The DNA for the CDR3 is TGTGCCTGCCCCGGGACTTTTAGCACAGATACGCAGTATTTT. Translating gives CACPGTFSTDTQYF. The chain combines TRBV30 with TRBJ2-3; the D gene is possibly TRBD2 (6 bases). Trimming pared 6 bases from V and 0 bases from J, leaving 13 bases between. This CDR3 contains 14 residues. CDR1 is GTSNPN, CDR2 SVGIG, per germline (reference sequence).

The chain combines TRBV20-1 with TRBJ2-1; TRBD2 might be the D (6 bases). The CDR3 contains 15 residues. V lost 5 bases, J lost 6 bases, and 20 bases lay in between. From germline, CDR1 is DFQATT and CDR2 SNEGSKA (reference sequence). This chain's CDR3 is CSAPTTSRLINEQFF. Written as DNA, the CDR3 is TGCAGTGCTCCTACCACTAGCAGGTTAATCAATGAGCAGTTCTTC.

This clonotype was observed at least ten times. The chain joins TRBV30 to TRBJ2-1, with unresolved D. The V end was cut by 5 bases, the J end by 9 bases, with 8 bases between. Germline V lookup: CDR1 GTSNPN, CDR2 SVGIG (reference sequence). This CDR3 has 10 amino acids. CDR3 nucleotides: TGTGCCTGGGGTCATTCTGAGCAGTTCTTC. It codes for CAWGHSEQFF.

This clonotype was detected a few times. The DNA of the CDR3 is TGTGCCAGCAGCAACAGTTGGTGGGCCTACGAGCAGTACTTC. It codes for CASSNSWWAYEQYF. The rearrangement links TRBV11-2 to TRBJ2-7; no reliable D call. V was shortened by 5 bases and J by 2 bases, with 13 bases between the two germline ends. Germline V gene data show CDR1 as SGHAT and CDR2 as FQNNGV. There are 14 residues in the CDR3. The variable domain in full, with the rest retrieved from reference TRBV11-2 and TRBJ2-7, is EAGVAQSPRYKIIEKRQSVAFWCNPISGHATLYWYQQILGQGPKLLIQFQNNGVVDDSQLPKDRFSAERLKGVDSTLKIQPAKLEDSAVYLCASSNSWWAYEQYFGPGTRLTVT.

V gene TRBV19 combines with J gene TRBJ1-5; tentative D call: TRBD1 (5 bases). Germline-derived CDR1 and CDR2 are LNHDA and SQIVND (reference sequence). V was clipped by 9 bases and J by 9 bases, with 15 bases between them. The CDR3 is 12 amino acids. The CDR3 nucleotides are TGTGCCAGCACGGGACGGAATAGGCCCCAGCATTTT. Amino acid sequence: CASTGRNRPQHF.

This chain links TRBV19 with TRBJ2-7; maybe TRBD2 (5 bases). Germline assignment: CDR1 LNHDA and CDR2 SQIVND (reference sequence). The CDR3 has 14 residues. V was pared by 3 bases and J by 4 bases, with 13 bases between. The CDR3, as DNA: TGTGCCAGTAGTATCGGGTCAGAGGGTTACGAGCAGTACTTC. It encodes CASSIGSEGYEQYF.

This clonotype was detected ten times or more. This chain uses TRBV6-1 with TRBJ2-1; tentatively, D is TRBD2 (5 bases). CDR1 and CDR2 (germline): MNHNS, SASEGT. The CDR3 contains 14 residues. V was trimmed by 5 bases and J by 1 base, leaving 9 bases between them. The CDR3 sequence: CASSTTGSYNEQFF. In nucleotides, the CDR3 is TGTGCCAGCAGTACCACGGGGTCCTACAATGAGCAGTTCTTC.

This clonotype was counted a few times. V and J are TRBV9 and TRBJ2-2, with no clear D. The CDR3 runs to 14 residues. CDR1 and CDR2 from the germline V gene are SGDLS and YYNGEE. Trimming took off 1 base at V and 1 base at J, with 5 bases between the two ends. The DNA for the CDR3 is TGTGCCAGCAGCGTAATAGGGAACACCGGGGAGCTGTTTTTT. Its translation is CASSVIGNTGELFF.

In this sample, this clonotype turned up many times. The chain has TRBV18 and TRBJ2-3, with 11 bases identical to TRBD2. The CDR3 is 18 amino acids. CDR1 and CDR2 (germline): KGHSH, LQKENI. V lost 2 bases and J lost 7; bases outside the gene matches: 14. Here the CDR3 reads CASSPVLGLAVRGYTQYF. The CDR3 nucleotides are TGTGCCAGCTCACCAGTCTTGGGACTAGCGGTGAGAGGCTATACGCAGTATTTT.

This clonotype was detected a few times. The chain links TRBV28 to TRBJ2-7; D is perhaps TRBD1 (5 bases). The germline gives CDR1 MDHEN, CDR2 SYDVKM. V was cut by 3 bases and J by 2 bases, with 11 bases left in between. This CDR3 has 14 amino acids. The CDR3 loop reads CASSFETATYEQYF. CDR3 sequence (DNA): TGTGCCAGCAGTTTTGAGACAGCAACCTACGAGCAGTACTTC.

V usage is TRBV3-1 and J usage is TRBJ2-7; 10 nucleotides match TRBD1. V trimming: 3 bases; J trimming: 4 bases; junction bases outside the gene matches: 3. The CDR3 totals 14 residues. In germline, CDR1 is LGHDT, CDR2 YNNKEL (reference sequence). This chain's CDR3 is CASSQTGGPYEQYF. In DNA, the CDR3 is TGTGCCAGCAGCCAGACAGGGGGCCCTTACGAGCAGTACTTC.

The chain is built from TRBV9 and TRBJ2-3; 8 bases map to TRBD1. The V gene's germline CDR1 is SGDLS and CDR2 YYNGEE. Trimming at V came to 4 bases and at J to 4 bases, leaving 11 bases not matched to a gene. The CDR3 has 16 amino acids. The CDR3 sequence: CASSREGQAGADTQYF. For the CDR3, the DNA is TGTGCCAGCAGCCGAGAGGGACAGGCAGGCGCAGATACGCAGTATTTT.

The V and J genes are TRBV24-1 and TRBJ2-1, with a tentative D call TRBD1 (6 bases). CDR3 length equals 14 residues. The V end lost 4 bases, the J end lost 10 bases, and 16 bases lay between the germline ends. From germline, CDR1 is KGHDR and CDR2 SFDVKD. CDR3 in amino acids: CATSESYRVGEQFF. The CDR3 region has the DNA TGTGCCACCAGTGAGTCCTACAGGGTCGGGGAGCAGTTCTTC.

The chain uses TRBV5-1 and TRBJ2-7; 9 bases agree with TRBD2. This CDR3 has 16 residues. V shed 0 bases, J shed 0 bases, and the junction held 4 bases outside the gene matches. CDR1 SGHRS and CDR2 YFSETQ come from the germline V gene. The CDR3 sequence: CASSLGTSASSYEQYF. The CDR3 bases are TGCGCCAGCAGCTTGGGGACTAGCGCAAGCTCCTACGAGCAGTACTTC. Filled out from reference TRBV5-1 and TRBJ2-7, the complete variable domain reads KAGVTQTPRYLIKTRGQQVTLSCSPISGHRSVSWYQQTPGQGLQFLFEYFSETQRNKGNFPGRFSGRQFSNSRSEMNVSTLELGDSALYLCASSLGTSASSYEQYFGPGTRLTVT.